The source of this TCR beta chain is a study of CD8+CD57+ T cells in acquired aplastic anemia. There are a few counts of this clonotype. Genomic DNA templated the TCR beta VDJ and CDR3 profiling. From the reads, TCRdb called clonotypes with MiXCR, one entry per CDR3 protein. The top ten hold approximately 3% of the sample, which has under 200,000 distinct CDR3 sequences, around 50% seen once. Whoever was chosen for sequencing had shown CD8+CD57+ cell expansion by flow cytometry. Germline V gives CDR1 KGHSH, CDR2 LQKENI. The V end was cut by 2 bases, the J end by 6 bases, with 14 bases between. The CDR3 sequence is 15 residues long.

J is TRBJ1-5 and V is TRBV18; weak D call: TRBD1 (5 bases). The clonotype originates from a human donor with aplastic anemia. The material sequenced was sorted CD4+, CD8+, or CD8+CD57+ T cells (not recorded which) from PBMCs. CDR3 loop: CASSPSVEGSQPQHF. CDR3 bases: TGTGCCAGCTCACCATCGGTTGAGGGGAGTCAGCCCCAGCATTTT.